The next 12 T cell receptor beta chains were all read from a single sample in a study of T cells after somatic rescue of genetic block (dated by TCRdb to between 2020 and 2021). Library construction relied on the immunoSEQ multiplex PCR assay. This immuneACCESS table, as held by TCRdb, lists in-frame sequences with V and J called but not all clones. Of the missing ones, under half trace to an unresolved V gene in checked studies; the others have no known cause. The sample records about 12,000 clones, around 70% of which are singletons. The ten largest account for 20% of the sample. The sequenced sample consisted of peripheral blood mononuclear cells (PBMCs). These receptors all stem from a boy aged 5-17 years.

The chain carries TRBV10-3 and TRBJ1-1; tentative D call: TRBD1 (6 bases). Germline CDR1 is ENHRY and CDR2 is SYGVKD. V was trimmed by 6 bases and J by 2 bases, leaving 13 bases between them. The CDR3 runs to 14 residues. In DNA, the CDR3 is TGTGCCATCAGCCCGGGCAGGGGTAACACTGAAGCTTTCTTT. The encoded protein is CAISPGRGNTEAFF.

This chain joins TRBV30 and TRBJ2-2; D perhaps matches TRBD2 (5 bases). V lost 5 bases and J 2 bases, leaving 6 bases between the germline ends. The germline V gene has CDR1 GTSNPN and CDR2 SVGIG (reference sequence). The CDR3 loop spans 12 amino acids. The CDR3 nucleotides read TGTGCCTGGGGACTCAACACCGGGGAGCTGTTTTTT. It translates to CAWGLNTGELFF.

The chain uses TRBV4-2 and TRBJ2-1, with unresolved D. CDR1 and CDR2 from the germline V gene are LGHNA and YNFKEQ. V lost 2 bases, J lost 6 bases, and 2 bases lay in between. CDR3 length: 11 residues. In DNA form, the CDR3 reads TGTGCCAGCAGCCAACTCAATGAGCAGTTCTTC. It translates to CASSQLNEQFF.

The chain combines TRBV18 with TRBJ2-3, with TRBD1 matching over 7 bases. Trimming took 2 bases from V and 0 from J; bases not matched to a gene: 8. Germline values: CDR1 KGHSH, CDR2 LQKENI. This CDR3 is built from 17 residues. This CDR3 reads CASSPFFTTGSTDTQYF. CDR3 bases: TGTGCCAGCTCACCATTCTTTACGACAGGGAGCACAGATACGCAGTATTTT.

CDR3 nucleotide sequence: TGTGCCAGCAGCCTCAGACTAGGGGGATCTAACACTGAAGCTTTCTTT. Amino acids: CASSLRLGGSNTEAFF. The chain links TRBV27 to TRBJ1-1, with D possibly being TRBD1 (6 bases). Germline loops: CDR1 MNHEY, CDR2 SMNVEV (reference sequence). The CDR3 totals 16 residues. Trimming cost V 6 bases and J 2 bases, with 19 bases left between them.

The genes are TRBV11-2 and TRBJ1-3; D gene unclear. CDR1 is SGHAT and CDR2 is FQNNGV in the germline V gene. The CDR3 is 15 residues long. V lost 5 bases and J 0 bases, leaving 11 bases between the germline ends. CDR3 residues: CASSQGRSSGNTIYF. The CDR3, as DNA: TGTGCCAGCAGCCAAGGGAGATCCTCTGGAAACACCATATATTTT.

This sequence joins TRBV30 and TRBJ1-6; D may be TRBD1 (6 bases). Trimming removed 1 base from V and 7 bases from J, with 14 bases in between. The germline gives CDR1 GTSNPN, CDR2 SVGIG (reference sequence). The CDR3 loop spans 15 amino acids. The CDR3 loop is CAWSGVQGNNSPLHF. As DNA, the CDR3 is TGTGCCTGGAGTGGGGTACAGGGCAACAATTCACCCCTCCACTTT.

This clone was found a few times. The rearrangement joins TRBV7-8 to TRBJ1-1, with 7 bases fitting TRBD1. CDR1 and CDR2 (germline): SGHVS, FQNEAQ. This CDR3 contains 14 residues. Trimming removed 2 bases from V and 2 bases from J; junction bases left unmatched: 2. CDR3 in amino acids: CASSLYRGNTEAFF. The CDR3 DNA reads TGTGCCAGCAGCTTATACAGGGGAAACACTGAAGCTTTCTTT.

The chain joins TRBV28 to TRBJ2-1, with 11 bases aligning to TRBD2. Germline CDR1 MDHEN, CDR2 SYDVKM. CDR3 size: 16 residues. Trimming took 5 bases from V and 3 from J; bases not matched to a gene: 6. DNA of the CDR3: TGTGCCAGCAGTCCAATAGCGGGAGGGCGCTACAATGAGCAGTTCTTC. Encoded protein: CASSPIAGGRYNEQFF.

The genes are TRBV30 and TRBJ2-2; TRBD2 might be the D (6 bases). Germline V gives CDR1 GTSNPN, CDR2 SVGIG (reference sequence). The CDR3 covers 14 residues. V lost 3 bases and J lost 4, with 12 bases in between. The CDR3 bases are TGTGCCTGGAGGCCGGGACTTCCCACCGGGGAGCTGTTTTTT. This codes for CAWRPGLPTGELFF.

Only a few counts were recorded for this clone. This rearrangement joins TRBV19 to TRBJ2-3, with D possibly being TRBD1 (6 bases). The V and J ends lost 5 bases and 0 bases respectively, with 15 bases between them. CDR3 length: 16 residues. CDR1 is LNHDA, CDR2 SQIVND, per germline (reference sequence). CDR3 coding DNA: TGTGCCAGTAGTGTGGGGGCAGTCCTTAGCACAGATACGCAGTATTTT. This translates into CASSVGAVLSTDTQYF.

This clone was recorded only once. This chain joins TRBV18 and TRBJ2-7, with 10 bases matching TRBD2. Germline assignment: CDR1 KGHSH and CDR2 LQKENI. This CDR3 spans 15 amino acids. Germline trimming cut 5 bases from V and 3 bases from J; bases unmatched to any gene: 7. CDR3 sequence reads: CASSKTSGVIYEQYF. The CDR3 DNA reads as TGTGCCAGCTCAAAAACTAGCGGGGTGATCTACGAGCAGTACTTC. Supplemented by reference TRBV18 and TRBJ2-7, the full variable domain reads NAGVMQNPRHLVRRRGQEARLRCSPMKGHSHVYWYRQLPEEGLKFMVYLQKENIIDESGMPKERFSAEFPKEGPSILRIQQVVRGDSAAYFCASSKTSGVIYEQYFGPGTRLTVT.